This TCR beta chain was sequenced for a study of cytomegalovirus exposure and HLA in healthy donors. Study background: The same platform was used for the 90 to 150 validation repertoires as for the approximately 730 first-cohort repertoires, as reported in a later analysis.

Study-wide points: According to the study, about 180 TCR beta chains were cytomegalovirus-associated. Reported performance of the classifier showed diagnosis of cytomegalovirus status with high specificity and sensitivity.

TCRdb's copy holds only in-frame clones and misses some; the assay was immunoSEQ multiplex PCR. The sample lists about 68,000 clones, around 97% occurring once. On this clone itself: As yet, its antigen is unknown.

Germline CDR1 and CDR2: MNHGY and SVAAGI. The CDR3 covers 14 residues. V was pared by 7 bases and J by 4 bases, with 6 bases of the junction left unmatched. V gene TRBV6-9 combines with J gene TRBJ1-1; 10 bases fit TRBD1. Material for sequencing was PBMCs. The TCR was taken from a man aged 18 to 29 in good health and CMV-seronegative. The CDR3 loop is CASTWDRGPTEAFF. In DNA, the CDR3 is TGTGCCAGCACCTGGGACAGGGGACCCACTGAAGCTTTCTTT.